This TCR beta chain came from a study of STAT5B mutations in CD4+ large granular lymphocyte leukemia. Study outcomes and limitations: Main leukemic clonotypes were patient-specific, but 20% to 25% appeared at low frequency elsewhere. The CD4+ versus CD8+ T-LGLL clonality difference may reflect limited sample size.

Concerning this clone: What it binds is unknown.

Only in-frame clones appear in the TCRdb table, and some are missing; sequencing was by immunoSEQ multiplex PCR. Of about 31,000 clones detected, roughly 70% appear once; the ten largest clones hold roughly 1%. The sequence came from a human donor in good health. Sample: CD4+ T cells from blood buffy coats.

The CDR3 region is CASSQTLGTGGGNEKLFF. Written as DNA, the CDR3 is TGCGCCAGCAGCCAAACCCTCGGGACAGGGGGCGGGAATGAAAAACTGTTTTTT. The chain couples TRBV4-3 to TRBJ1-4; the match to TRBD1 covers 12 bases. J gave up 5 bases and V 2 bases, and 9 bases lay outside the gene matches. The CDR3 totals 18 residues. Germline lookup yields CDR1 LGHNA and CDR2 YSLEER.